This T cell receptor beta chain was captured by sequencing in a study of blood T cell repertoires in COVID-19. The CDR3 is made up of 15 amino acids. V lost 3 bases, J lost 7 bases, and 13 bases lay in between. Germline CDR1 and CDR2: MGHRA and YSYEKL. Method: immunoSEQ multiplex PCR; TCRdb's copy keeps in-frame clones and lacks some. The sample carries some 170,000 clones, about 79% recorded once. The sequenced sample was PBMCs or T cells enriched from blood (not recorded which). This chain connects TRBV4-1 to TRBJ1-6; tentative D call: TRBD1 (5 bases). The sequence was obtained from a man aged 50-59 years who had recovered from COVID-19. CDR3 region: CASSQHQGENSPLHF. The CDR3 DNA reads as TGCGCCAGCAGCCAGCACCAGGGCGAGAATTCACCCCTCCACTTT.